Listed here are 29 T cell receptor beta chains from one sample, sequenced in a study of cytomegalovirus exposure and HLA in healthy donors. PCR employed 60 Vbeta and 13 Jbeta primers. TCRdb's table, derived via immunoSEQ multiplex PCR, lists solely in-frame clones and lacks some. The repertoire holds 110,000 to 150,000 clones, with roughly 10% as singletons. Sequenced sample: PBMCs. Receptors were obtained from a man aged 50 or older in good health and CMV-seronegative.

This chain uses TRBV14 with TRBJ1-5, with 9 bases that match TRBD1. Germline V gives CDR1 SGHDN, CDR2 FVKESK. The CDR3 loop spans 19 amino acids. Unmatched junction bases numbered 14, after V lost 5 bases and J lost 0 bases. CDR3 amino acids: CASSEPDGTGTYSNQPQHF. CDR3 coding DNA: TGTGCCAGCAGCGAACCAGACGGGACAGGGACTTATAGCAATCAGCCCCAGCATTTT.

The chain has TRBV5-4 and TRBJ2-7; 9 positions match TRBD1. V lost 4 bases and J lost 0; bases outside the gene matches: 5. The germline gives CDR1 SGHNT, CDR2 YYREEE (reference sequence). The CDR3 is made up of 15 amino acids. The CDR3 sequence: CASSPGQGISYEQYF. The CDR3 DNA follows: TGTGCCAGCAGCCCGGGACAGGGTATCTCCTACGAGCAGTACTTC.

This clone appeared a few times. This chain uses TRBV5-3 with TRBJ2-3; D not resolved. TRBV5-3 belongs to the ORF category, with a function that is uncertain. The V end was cut by 0 bases, the J end by 1 base, with 24 bases between. The CDR3 is 20 residues long. The CDR3: CARSLELEETREEGTDTQYF. CDR3 DNA: TGTGCCAGAAGCTTGGAACTTGAAGAAACGCGAGAGGAAGGCACAGATACGCAGTATTTT.

This chain connects TRBV7-3 to TRBJ2-1; the match to TRBD2 covers 12 bases. The CDR3 has 17 residues. With 0 bases clipped from V and 7 bases from J, the junction kept 7 bases outside the gene matches. The germline V gene has CDR1 SGHTA and CDR2 FQGTGA. The CDR3 nucleotides read TGTGCCAGCAGCTTAACTGTTCTAGCGGGGGGGCAGAATGAGCAGTTCTTC. It translates to CASSLTVLAGGQNEQFF.

The chain employs TRBV2 and TRBJ2-1, with 10 bases matching TRBD1. CDR3 length equals 14 residues. From germline, CDR1 is SNHLY and CDR2 FYNNEI. J lost 9 bases, V lost 6 bases, and 8 bases had no gene match. CDR3 region: CASRPGQGQGEQFF. CDR3 nucleotides: TGTGCCAGCAGACCGGGACAGGGGCAGGGTGAGCAGTTCTTC.

The CDR3 here is CASSVFPSTDTQYF. The CDR3 DNA reads as TGTGCCAGCAGCGTGTTCCCTAGCACAGATACGCAGTATTTT. The gene calls are TRBV9 and TRBJ2-3; D unclear. The CDR3 is 14 residues long. From germline, CDR1 is SGDLS and CDR2 YYNGEE. V lost 2 bases and J 0 bases, leaving 7 bases between the germline ends.

The sample holds a few counts of this clone. The chain combines TRBV10-3 with TRBJ1-1; 11 positions agree with TRBD1. The trim removed 3 bases at V and 5 bases at J, leaving 5 bases unmatched. Germline V gene sequence: CDR1 ENHRY, CDR2 SYGVKD. The CDR3 runs 15 residues. CDR3 sequence (DNA): TGTGCCATCAGTGAACGGGGGGACAGGGGGACTGAAGCTTTCTTT. This gives the protein CAISERGDRGTEAFF.

This clone has only a few counts. This chain uses TRBV7-6 with TRBJ1-3; no clear D. The V gene lost 0 bases and the J gene lost 0 bases, with 9 bases spanning the gap. Germline CDR1 reads SGHVS; CDR2 reads FNYEAQ. The CDR3 is 16 residues long. The CDR3 nucleotides read TGTGCCAGCAGCTTAGCGGTACCGAGCTCTGGAAACACCATATATTTT. It specifies CASSLAVPSSGNTIYF.

V usage is TRBV7-6 and J usage is TRBJ2-5, with 8 bases identical to TRBD1. V lost 5 bases, J lost 5 bases, and 7 bases stayed unmatched. The CDR3 has 14 residues. CDR1 and CDR2 from the germline V gene are SGHVS and FNYEAQ. In DNA, the CDR3 is TGTGCCAGCAGCATACAGGGGGGCGGGGAGACCCAGTACTTC. Protein product: CASSIQGGGETQYF.

This clone was observed a handful of times. This sequence joins TRBV5-1 and TRBJ1-1; 8 nucleotides line up with TRBD1. CDR3 length: 13 residues. The germline gives CDR1 SGHRS, CDR2 YFSETQ. V lost 8 bases and J lost 4; bases outside the gene matches: 7. CDR3 bases: TGCGCCAGAAAGGCAGGGGGCTCCACTGAAGCTTTCTTT. Translation gives CARKAGGSTEAFF.

This chain uses TRBV9 with TRBJ2-5; TRBD2 matches 7 bases. The CDR3 is 18 amino acids. V lost 4 bases and J lost 0; bases outside the gene matches: 15. Per the germline V gene, CDR1 is SGDLS and CDR2 is YYNGEE. CDR3 loop: CASSSEGLPTPYQETQYF. CDR3 in DNA: TGTGCCAGCAGCTCCGAGGGACTACCGACACCGTACCAAGAGACCCAGTACTTC.

This clone was seen a few times. The genes are TRBV5-1 and TRBJ2-7; TRBD2 aligns across 8 bases. CDR3 length equals 14 residues. The ends lost 2 bases at V and 3 bases at J; junction bases unmatched: 4. In germline, CDR1 is SGHRS, CDR2 YFSETQ. CDR3 amino acids: CASSFQRGSYEQYF. CDR3 sequence (DNA): TGCGCCAGCAGCTTTCAGCGGGGGAGCTACGAGCAGTACTTC.

There are a few counts of this clone. The gene calls are TRBV28 and TRBJ1-1, with unresolved D. With 5 bases removed from V and 3 bases from J, the gap between germline ends came to 13 bases. Germline lookup yields CDR1 MDHEN and CDR2 SYDVKM. The CDR3 has 14 residues. CDR3 nucleotide sequence: TGTGCCAGCAGTCTCGGGAGGCGAGACACTGAAGCTTTCTTT. Protein sequence: CASSLGRRDTEAFF.

This clone has just a few counts. This chain links TRBV2 with TRBJ1-5; D unclear. V lost 7 bases, J lost 6 bases, and 19 bases lay in between. This CDR3 region has 15 residues. The V gene's germline CDR1 is SNHLY and CDR2 FYNNEI. CDR3 sequence: CASISVGGGAQPQHF. The CDR3 bases are TGTGCCAGCATTTCTGTGGGCGGAGGTGCTCAGCCCCAGCATTTT.

This clone has only a few counts. This chain links TRBV19 with TRBJ1-1; 9 positions match TRBD1. Germline V gene data show CDR1 as LNHDA and CDR2 as SQIVND (reference sequence). The CDR3 extends over 14 amino acids. Trimming at V came to 7 bases and at J to 7 bases, leaving 10 bases not matched to a gene. In DNA, the CDR3 is TGTGCCAGTATAGCGTGGACAGGGGCCGATGAAGCTTTCTTT. Its protein product is CASIAWTGADEAFF.

The chain has TRBV7-2 and TRBJ1-5; perhaps TRBD1 as D (6 bases). This CDR3 region has 16 residues. Germline V gives CDR1 SGHTA, CDR2 FQGNSA. V shed 4 bases and J shed 0 bases, with 13 bases lying between them. DNA of the CDR3: TGTGCCAGCAGCTCATATGGACAGAGTAGCAATCAGCCCCAGCATTTT. Residues: CASSSYGQSSNQPQHF.

The rearrangement joins TRBV6-6 to TRBJ1-4; D remains unclear. CDR3 length: 13 residues. Trimming removed 6 bases from V and 6 bases from J, with 11 bases in between. Germline V lookup: CDR1 MNHNY, CDR2 SVGAGI (reference sequence). The CDR3 here is CASRQSSYEKLFF. CDR3 coding DNA: TGTGCCAGCAGACAGTCCTCGTATGAAAAACTGTTTTTT.

The chain couples TRBV9 to TRBJ1-6, with 12 bases that match TRBD1. The germline V gene has CDR1 SGDLS and CDR2 YYNGEE. Unmatched junction bases numbered 1, after V lost 0 bases and J lost 9 bases. The CDR3 has 15 amino acids. In DNA form, the CDR3 reads TGTGCCAGCAGCGTAGAGGGACAGGGGGCTTCACCCCTCCACTTT. This translates into CASSVEGQGASPLHF.

This rearrangement joins TRBV12-5 to TRBJ1-1; no firm D call. V shed 3 bases and J shed 4 bases, with 12 bases lying between them. Germline-derived CDR1 and CDR2 are LGHNT and FRNRAP. The CDR3 totals 14 residues. CDR3 protein: CASGLKGRGTEAFF. CDR3 DNA: TGTGCTAGTGGTTTAAAGGGTCGGGGCACTGAAGCTTTCTTT.

The table lists this clone with a few counts. The gene calls are TRBV9 and TRBJ2-1, with TRBD1 identical over 10 bases. Trimming cost V 3 bases and J 6 bases; bases outside gene matches: 6. Germline CDR1 is SGDLS and CDR2 is YYNGEE. The CDR3 sequence is 15 residues long. CDR3 nucleotide sequence: TGTGCCAGCAGCGCCCGGGACAGGGGTAGCAATGAGCAGTTCTTC. It is translated as CASSARDRGSNEQFF.

This clone was observed a few times. V and J are TRBV4-2 and TRBJ1-4; TRBD1 is a possible D gene (5 bases). The CDR3 loop spans 16 amino acids. V was clipped by 4 bases and J by 0 bases, with 12 bases between them. CDR1 and CDR2 from the germline V gene are LGHNA and YNFKEQ. CDR3 nucleotides: TGTGCCAGCAGCCCGGGGGGGGTAACAACTAATGAAAAACTGTTTTTT. Protein product: CASSPGGVTTNEKLFF.

The V and J genes are TRBV19 and TRBJ2-1, with TRBD2 identical over 7 bases. The V and J ends lost 3 bases and 7 bases, in that order; junction bases with no gene match: 6. The CDR3 runs 14 residues. Germline V gives CDR1 LNHDA, CDR2 SQIVND (reference sequence). CDR3 residues: CASSIGLEGNEQFF. CDR3 nucleotide sequence: TGTGCCAGTAGTATTGGACTAGAGGGGAATGAGCAGTTCTTC.

This clone was picked up a small number of times. The rearrangement links TRBV11-2 to TRBJ2-1, with TRBD2 matching 8 bases. V gave up 2 bases and J gave up 4 bases; unmatched junction bases: 4. Germline V gives CDR1 SGHAT, CDR2 FQNNGV. This CDR3 contains 15 residues. CDR3: CASSLNSGKYNEQFF. Here the CDR3 DNA reads TGTGCCAGCAGCTTAAATAGCGGGAAATACAATGAGCAGTTCTTC. The complete variable domain, with remaining parts taken from reference TRBV11-2 and TRBJ2-1, reads EAGVAQSPRYKIIEKRQSVAFWCNPISGHATLYWYQQILGQGPKLLIQFQNNGVVDDSQLPKDRFSAERLKGVDSTLKIQPAKLEDSAVYLCASSLNSGKYNEQFFGPGTRLTVL.

The chain uses TRBV5-1 and TRBJ1-1; D is ambiguous. This CDR3 contains 15 residues. The germline gives CDR1 SGHRS, CDR2 YFSETQ. V was trimmed by 4 bases and J by 3 bases, leaving 16 bases between them. The CDR3: CASSPRQSSDTEAFF. CDR3 nucleotide sequence: TGCGCCAGCAGCCCGAGACAAAGCTCCGACACTGAAGCTTTCTTT. Complete variable domain (other parts from reference TRBV5-1 and TRBJ1-1): KAGVTQTPRYLIKTRGQQVTLSCSPISGHRSVSWYQQTPGQGLQFLFEYFSETQRNKGNFPGRFSGRQFSNSRSEMNVSTLELGDSALYLCASSPRQSSDTEAFFGQGTRLTVV.

Written as DNA, the CDR3 is TGTGCCAGCAGCAGGTTGGGGGGTGAAGAGACCCAGTACTTC. It translates to CASSRLGGEETQYF. The chain is built from TRBV7-2 and TRBJ2-5; D perhaps matches TRBD2 (6 bases). The germline CDR1 and CDR2 sequences are SGHTA and FQGNSA. V was pared by 5 bases and J by 3 bases, with 13 bases between. The CDR3 is 14 residues long.

There are a few counts of this clone. The V call is TRBV29-1, the J call TRBJ2-1; 8 bases are a match to TRBD1. Trimming at V came to 8 bases and at J to 5 bases, leaving 8 bases not matched to a gene. The CDR3 extends over 13 amino acids. Germline V gene lookup returns CDR1 SQVTM and CDR2 ANQGSEA. CDR3 nucleotide sequence: TGCAGCTCTGGACAGGGTAACCACAATGAGCAGTTCTTC. It encodes CSSGQGNHNEQFF.

The chain links TRBV12-5 to TRBJ1-5; 7 bases match TRBD1. CDR1 is LGHNT and CDR2 is FRNRAP in the germline V gene. CDR3 length: 15 amino acids. V shed 3 bases and J 3 bases; nucleotides not matched to a gene: 5. The CDR3 nucleotides are TGTGCTAGTGGTTTTCCGACAGGGTACAATCAGCCCCAGCATTTT. Translation: CASGFPTGYNQPQHF.

The CDR3 sequence is CASSEGVLNTEAFF. The CDR3 coding sequence is TGCGCCAGCAGCGAGGGAGTCTTGAACACTGAAGCTTTCTTT. J is TRBJ1-1 and V is TRBV5-1; no clear D gene. CDR3 size: 14 residues. The germline V and J ends were trimmed by 4 bases and 0 bases, with 10 bases remaining between them. Germline V gene lookup returns CDR1 SGHRS and CDR2 YFSETQ.

This chain uses TRBV5-1 with TRBJ1-1; D gene uncertain. CDR3 length: 13 amino acids. CDR1 and CDR2 (germline): SGHRS, YFSETQ. V lost 5 bases and J lost 1, with 9 bases in between. CDR3 region: CASRQNPNTEAFF. CDR3 sequence (DNA): TGCGCCAGCAGACAGAACCCGAACACTGAAGCTTTCTTT.